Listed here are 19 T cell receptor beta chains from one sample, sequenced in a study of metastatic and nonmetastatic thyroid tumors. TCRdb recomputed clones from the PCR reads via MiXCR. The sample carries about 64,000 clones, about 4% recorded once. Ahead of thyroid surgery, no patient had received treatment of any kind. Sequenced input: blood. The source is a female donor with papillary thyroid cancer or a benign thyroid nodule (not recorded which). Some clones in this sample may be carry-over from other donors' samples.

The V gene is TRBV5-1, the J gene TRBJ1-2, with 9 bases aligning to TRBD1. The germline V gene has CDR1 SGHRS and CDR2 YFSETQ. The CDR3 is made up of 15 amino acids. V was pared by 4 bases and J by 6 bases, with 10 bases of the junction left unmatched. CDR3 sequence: CASSPGQGWSDGYTF. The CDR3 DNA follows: TGCGCCAGCAGCCCTGGACAGGGGTGGTCGGATGGCTACACCTTC.

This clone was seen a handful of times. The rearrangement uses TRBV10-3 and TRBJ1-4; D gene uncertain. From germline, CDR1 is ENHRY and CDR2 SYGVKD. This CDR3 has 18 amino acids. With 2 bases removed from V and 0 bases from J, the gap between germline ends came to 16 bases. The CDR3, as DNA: TGTGCCATCAGTGAGCCGAGTACCGGGAATGCAACTAATGAAAAACTGTTTTTT. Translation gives CAISEPSTGNATNEKLFF.

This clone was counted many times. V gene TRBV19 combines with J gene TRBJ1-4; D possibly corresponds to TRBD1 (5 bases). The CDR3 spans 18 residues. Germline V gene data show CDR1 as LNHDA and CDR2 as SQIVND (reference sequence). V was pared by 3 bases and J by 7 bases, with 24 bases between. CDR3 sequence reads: CASSIDSYPFQLSEKLFF. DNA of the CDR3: TGTGCCAGTAGTATCGACAGCTACCCATTTCAACTAAGTGAAAAACTGTTTTTT.

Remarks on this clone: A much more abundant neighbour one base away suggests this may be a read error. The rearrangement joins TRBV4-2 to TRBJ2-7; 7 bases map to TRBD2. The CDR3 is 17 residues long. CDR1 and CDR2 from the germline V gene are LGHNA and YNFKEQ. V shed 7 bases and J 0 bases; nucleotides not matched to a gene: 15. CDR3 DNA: TGTGCCAGCATCCGAATTTTAGCGGGCCAAAGCTCCTACGAGCAGTACTTC. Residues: CASIRILAGQSSYEQYF.

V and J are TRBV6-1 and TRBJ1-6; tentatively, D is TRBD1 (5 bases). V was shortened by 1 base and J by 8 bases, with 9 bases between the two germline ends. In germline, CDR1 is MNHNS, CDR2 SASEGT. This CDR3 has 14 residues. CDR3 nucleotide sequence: TGTGCCAGCAGTGAAGGCAGGGAGCATTCACCCCTCCACTTT. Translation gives CASSEGREHSPLHF.

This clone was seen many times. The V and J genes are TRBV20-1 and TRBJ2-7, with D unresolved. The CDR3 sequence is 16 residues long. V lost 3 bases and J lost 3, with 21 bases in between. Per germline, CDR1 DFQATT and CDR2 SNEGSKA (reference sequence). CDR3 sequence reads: CSARPIESPIHYEQYF. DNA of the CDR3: TGCAGTGCTAGGCCAATAGAGAGTCCCATTCACTACGAGCAGTACTTC.

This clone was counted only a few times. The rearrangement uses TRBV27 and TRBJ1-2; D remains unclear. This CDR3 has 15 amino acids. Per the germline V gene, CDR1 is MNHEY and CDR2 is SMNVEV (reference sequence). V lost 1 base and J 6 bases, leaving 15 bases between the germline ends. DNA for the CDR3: TGTGCCAGCAGTTTATACCTATATCCGGTCCATGGCTACACCTTC. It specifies CASSLYLYPVHGYTF.

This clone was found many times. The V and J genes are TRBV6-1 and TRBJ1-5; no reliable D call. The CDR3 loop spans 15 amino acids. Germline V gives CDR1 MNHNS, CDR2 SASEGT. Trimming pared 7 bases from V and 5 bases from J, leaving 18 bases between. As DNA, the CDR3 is TGTGCCAGCAAGCGTAGGACCGGAGGAGATCAGCCCCAGCATTTT. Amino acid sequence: CASKRRTGGDQPQHF.

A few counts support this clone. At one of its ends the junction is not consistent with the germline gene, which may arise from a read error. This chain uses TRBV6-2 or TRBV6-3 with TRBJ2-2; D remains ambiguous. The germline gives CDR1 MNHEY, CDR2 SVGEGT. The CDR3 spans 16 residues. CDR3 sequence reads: CANSYSWTSHGGELFF. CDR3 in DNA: TGTGCCAACAGTTACTCGTGGACGTCTCACGGCGGGGAGCTGTTTTTT.

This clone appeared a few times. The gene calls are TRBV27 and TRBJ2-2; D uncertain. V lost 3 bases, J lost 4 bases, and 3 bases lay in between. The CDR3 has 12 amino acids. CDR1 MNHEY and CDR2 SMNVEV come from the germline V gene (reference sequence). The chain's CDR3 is CASSFFTGELFF. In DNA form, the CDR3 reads TGTGCCAGCAGTTTCTTCACCGGGGAGCTGTTTTTT.

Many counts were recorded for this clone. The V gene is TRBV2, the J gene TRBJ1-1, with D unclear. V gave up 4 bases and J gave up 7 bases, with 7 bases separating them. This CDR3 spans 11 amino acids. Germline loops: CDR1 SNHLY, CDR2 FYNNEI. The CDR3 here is CASSVFGEAFF. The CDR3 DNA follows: TGTGCCAGCAGTGTTTTTGGTGAAGCTTTCTTT.

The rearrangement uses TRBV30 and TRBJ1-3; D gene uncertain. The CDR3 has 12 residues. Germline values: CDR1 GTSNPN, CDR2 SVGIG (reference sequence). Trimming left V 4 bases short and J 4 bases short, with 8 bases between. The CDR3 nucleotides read TGTGCCTGGAAGGCCAGGGGAAACACCATATATTTT. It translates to CAWKARGNTIYF.

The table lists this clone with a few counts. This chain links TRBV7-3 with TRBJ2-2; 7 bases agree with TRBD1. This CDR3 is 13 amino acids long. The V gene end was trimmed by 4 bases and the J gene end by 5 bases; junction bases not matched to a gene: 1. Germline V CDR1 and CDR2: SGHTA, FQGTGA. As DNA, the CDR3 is TGTGCCAGCAGCTCGGACAGGACCGGGGAGCTGTTTTTT. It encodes CASSSDRTGELFF.

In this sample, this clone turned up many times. CDR3 bases: TGTGCCAGCAGCTTATTCATAACGGGAGGCGAAGATACGCAGTATTTT. It specifies CASSLFITGGEDTQYF. This chain uses TRBV11-3 with TRBJ2-3; 7 bases match TRBD2. The CDR3 spans 16 residues. The germline V gene encodes CDR1 SGHNT and CDR2 YENEEA. V was pared by 2 bases and J by 5 bases, with 10 bases of the junction left unmatched.

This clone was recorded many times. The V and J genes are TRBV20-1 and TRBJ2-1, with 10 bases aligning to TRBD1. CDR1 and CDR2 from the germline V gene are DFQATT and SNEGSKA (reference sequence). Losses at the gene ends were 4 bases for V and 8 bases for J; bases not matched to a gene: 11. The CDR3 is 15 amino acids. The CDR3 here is CSATDRGSRGDEQFF. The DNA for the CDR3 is TGCAGTGCTACGGACAGGGGGTCTCGTGGGGATGAGCAGTTCTTC.

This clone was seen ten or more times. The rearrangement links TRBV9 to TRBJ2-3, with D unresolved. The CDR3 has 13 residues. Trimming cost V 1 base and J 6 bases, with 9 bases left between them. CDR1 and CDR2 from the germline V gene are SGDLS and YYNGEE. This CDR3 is CASSVHKFDTQYF. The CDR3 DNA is TGTGCCAGCAGCGTACATAAGTTTGATACGCAGTATTTT.

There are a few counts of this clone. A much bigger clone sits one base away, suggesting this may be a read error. CDR3 nucleotide sequence: TGTGCCGGTACAGGGGATTCTAACTATGGCTACACCTTC. Encoded protein: CAGTGDSNYGYTF. This chain connects TRBV7-9 to TRBJ1-2; 7 bases match TRBD1. Germline CDR1 reads SEHNR; CDR2 reads FQNEAQ (reference sequence). The CDR3 totals 13 residues. The junction had 6 bases not matched to a gene; V was cut back by 11 bases and J by 0 bases.

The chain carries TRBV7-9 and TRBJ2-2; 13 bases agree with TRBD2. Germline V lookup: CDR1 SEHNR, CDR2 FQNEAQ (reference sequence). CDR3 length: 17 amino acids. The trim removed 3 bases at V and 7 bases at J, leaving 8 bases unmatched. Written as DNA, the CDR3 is TGTGCCAGCAGCTTCCTAACTAGCGGGAGGGCTGGCGGGGAGCTGTTTTTT. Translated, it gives CASSFLTSGRAGGELFF.

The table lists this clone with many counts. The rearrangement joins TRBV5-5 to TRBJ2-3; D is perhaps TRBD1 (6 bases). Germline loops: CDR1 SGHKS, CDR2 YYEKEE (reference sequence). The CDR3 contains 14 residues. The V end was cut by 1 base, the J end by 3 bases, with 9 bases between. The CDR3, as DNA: TGTGCCAGCAGCTTGATGAGGGGGACAGATACGCAGTATTTT. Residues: CASSLMRGTDTQYF.